Below are 29 T cell receptor beta chains sequenced from a single sample in a study of shared clonotypes between healthy human individuals. Some clones are missing from TCRdb's copy, which holds only in-frame ones; the method was immunoSEQ multiplex PCR. The table shows 520,000 or so clones, with less than 85% occurring only once. Material: PBMCs. The source is a woman between 40 and 50 years old in good health. Some clones in this sample may be carry-over from other donors' samples.

This clone came up once. The chain links TRBV9 to TRBJ1-3; a weak D match, TRBD1 (5 bases). The V end was cut by 0 bases, the J end by 7 bases, with 11 bases between. CDR3 length: 14 residues. Germline values: CDR1 SGDLS, CDR2 YYNGEE. The CDR3 loop is CASSVVPGRNTIYF. Here the CDR3 DNA reads TGTGCCAGCAGCGTAGTTCCAGGGAGGAACACCATATATTTT.

The chain has TRBV6-1 and TRBJ2-1; D is possibly TRBD1 (5 bases). V was clipped by 3 bases and J by 15 bases, with 18 bases between them. Germline V gene sequence: CDR1 MNHNS, CDR2 SASEGT. The CDR3 contains 13 residues. CDR3 loop: CASSETLQGRVFF. The CDR3 region has the DNA TGTGCCAGCAGTGAGACACTCCAGGGTCGGGTGTTCTTC.

The V call is TRBV6-5, the J call TRBJ2-3; no clear D gene. The V end lost 7 bases, the J end lost 1 base, and 15 bases lay between the germline ends. CDR1 and CDR2 (germline): MNHEY, SVGAGI. The CDR3 totals 15 residues. CDR3 region: CASTRSLRGTDTQYF. The CDR3 DNA reads as TGTGCCAGCACTCGATCATTACGGGGCACAGATACGCAGTATTTT.

The chain is built from TRBV4-2 and TRBJ2-5, with TRBD2 matching 8 bases. Losses at the gene ends were 0 bases for V and 2 bases for J; bases not matched to a gene: 8. The CDR3 runs 17 residues. Germline CDR1 reads LGHNA; CDR2 reads YNFKEQ. The CDR3 spells CASSQDDAGGPQETQYF. CDR3 bases: TGTGCCAGCAGCCAAGATGACGCGGGAGGCCCTCAAGAGACCCAGTACTTC.

This clone was seen once. The V call is TRBV29-1, the J call TRBJ1-4; D possibly corresponds to TRBD1 (5 bases). CDR3 length equals 13 residues. Trimming removed 4 bases at V and 8 bases at J, with 14 bases between. CDR1 and CDR2 from the germline V gene are SQVTM and ANQGSEA. CDR3 region: CSVAGGRGEKLFF. In DNA, the CDR3 is TGCAGCGTTGCGGGGGGTCGGGGCGAAAAACTGTTTTTT.

This clone was detected a few times. The chain carries TRBV19 and TRBJ1-5; D is uncertain. The CDR3 is 15 residues long. The germline gives CDR1 LNHDA, CDR2 SQIVND (reference sequence). Trimming cost V 5 bases and J 2 bases, with 13 bases left between them. The CDR3 DNA is TGTGCCAGTAGTGTCTTGGGCGAGGGCAATCAGCCCCAGCATTTT. Translation gives CASSVLGEGNQPQHF.

V usage is TRBV30 and J usage is TRBJ2-5, with 12 positions matching TRBD2. The CDR3 length is 15 residues. Germline lookup yields CDR1 GTSNPN and CDR2 SVGIG (reference sequence). V shed 3 bases and J 6 bases; nucleotides not matched to a gene: 8. The CDR3 reads CAWRETSGSPKTQYF. The CDR3, as DNA: TGTGCCTGGAGAGAGACTAGCGGGAGTCCGAAGACCCAGTACTTC.

Remarks on this clone: Other nucleotide sequences in the sample specify the same CDR3. The chain uses TRBV7-3 and TRBJ2-3; D gene uncertain. From germline, CDR1 is SGHTA and CDR2 FQGTGA. V lost 2 bases to trimming and J lost 0 bases, with 6 bases between them. The CDR3 length is 14 residues. CDR3 DNA: TGTGCCAGCAGCTTATCAGGAAGCACAGATACGCAGTATTTT. Amino acids: CASSLSGSTDTQYF.

The V and J genes are TRBV2 and TRBJ2-4, with D maybe TRBD1 (5 bases). CDR3 length: 15 residues. CDR1 and CDR2 from the germline V gene are SNHLY and FYNNEI. Deletions cut 4 bases from V and 2 bases from J, with 12 bases between. This CDR3 reads CASSGIQGTKNIQYF. For the CDR3, the DNA is TGTGCCAGCAGTGGGATTCAGGGAACCAAAAACATTCAGTACTTC.

V usage is TRBV7-2 and J usage is TRBJ1-1; D uncertain. V lost 5 bases and J lost 1, with 14 bases in between. CDR3 length: 15 amino acids. Germline CDR1 reads SGHTA; CDR2 reads FQGNSA. This chain's CDR3 is CASSPRGGSNTEAFF. In nucleotides, the CDR3 is TGTGCCAGCAGCCCCCGCGGCGGCTCGAACACTGAAGCTTTCTTT.

The chain is built from TRBV20-1 and TRBJ2-7; no reliable D call. The germline V gene encodes CDR1 DFQATT and CDR2 SNEGSKA (reference sequence). With 3 bases removed from V and 4 bases from J, the gap between germline ends came to 7 bases. This CDR3 is built from 11 residues. The CDR3 is CSASGLYEQYF. Written as DNA, the CDR3 is TGCAGTGCTAGCGGGCTTTACGAGCAGTACTTC.

CDR3 sequence reads: CASSTKLESTDTQYF. CDR3 bases: TGTGCCAGCAGCACCAAACTGGAGAGCACAGATACGCAGTATTTT. J is TRBJ2-3 and V is TRBV5-4, with unresolved D. The CDR3 is 15 amino acids. Trimming took 4 bases from V and 0 from J, leaving 12 bases between them. CDR1 is SGHNT, CDR2 YYREEE, per germline (reference sequence).

The V gene is TRBV29-1, the J gene TRBJ2-3; D is uncertain. CDR3 length equals 12 residues. Germline V gene data show CDR1 as SQVTM and CDR2 as ANQGSEA. V lost 3 bases, J lost 1 base, and 5 bases lay in between. DNA of the CDR3: TGCAGCGTTGATATAGGCACAGATACGCAGTATTTT. Translating gives CSVDIGTDTQYF.

The chain links TRBV7-2 to TRBJ2-3; D tentatively reads TRBD1 or TRBD2 (6 bases each). The CDR3 is 14 residues long. V was pared by 0 bases and J by 4 bases, with 8 bases between. Looked up from germline, CDR1 is SGHTA and CDR2 is FQGNSA. The DNA for the CDR3 is TGTGCCAGCAGCTTAGCGGAGGGGGCAGATACGCAGTATTTT. This gives the protein CASSLAEGADTQYF.

The genes are TRBV9 and TRBJ2-1; possibly TRBD2 for D (6 bases). Germline V CDR1 and CDR2: SGDLS, YYNGEE. CDR3 length: 15 amino acids. V was shortened by 0 bases and J by 9 bases, with 16 bases between the two germline ends. CDR3 residues: CASSVGLVAGFEQFF. CDR3 nucleotide sequence: TGTGCCAGCAGCGTAGGACTAGTGGCGGGTTTTGAGCAGTTCTTC. The variable domain in full, with the rest retrieved from reference TRBV9 and TRBJ2-1, is DSGVTQTPKHLITATGQRVTLRCSPRSGDLSVYWYQQSLDQGLQFLIQYYNGEERAKGNILERFSAQQFPDLHSELNLSSLELGDSALYFCASSVGLVAGFEQFFGPGTRLTVL.

V and J are TRBV19 and TRBJ2-3; D is unclear. This CDR3 region has 11 residues. With 6 bases removed from V and 7 bases from J, the gap between germline ends came to 8 bases. CDR1 and CDR2 (germline): LNHDA, SQIVND (reference sequence). CDR3 DNA sequence: TGTGCCAGTAGCCAGAGATATACGCAGTATTTT. The encoded protein is CASSQRYTQYF.

The V and J genes are TRBV7-9 and TRBJ2-1; 7 bases map to TRBD2. With 8 bases clipped from V and 0 bases from J, the junction kept 13 bases outside the gene matches. CDR1 SEHNR and CDR2 FQNEAQ come from the germline V gene (reference sequence). The CDR3 is 17 residues long. The CDR3 sequence is CASEPVSGRGSYNEQFF. The CDR3 nucleotides are TGTGCCAGCGAGCCAGTTAGCGGGCGAGGCTCCTACAATGAGCAGTTCTTC. Filled out from reference TRBV7-9 and TRBJ2-1, the complete variable domain reads DTGVSQNPRHKITKRGQNVTFRCDPISEHNRLYWYRQTLGQGPEFLTYFQNEAQLEKSRLLSDRFSAERPKGSFSTLEIQRTEQGDSAMYLCASEPVSGRGSYNEQFFGPGTRLTVL.

The chain employs TRBV2 and TRBJ1-6; D remains ambiguous. The CDR3 covers 16 residues. V lost 1 base and J lost 8, with 15 bases in between. Germline V gene lookup returns CDR1 SNHLY and CDR2 FYNNEI. The CDR3 DNA follows: TGTGCCAGCAGTGAAGGGTGGGCAGACAAGGATTCACCCCTCCACTTT. Translation gives CASSEGWADKDSPLHF.

V gene TRBV6-6 combines with J gene TRBJ2-5; D assignment may be TRBD1 or TRBD2 (6 bases each). The germline V gene has CDR1 MNHNY and CDR2 SVGAGI (reference sequence). V was trimmed by 5 bases and J by 4 bases, leaving 14 bases between them. This CDR3 is built from 14 residues. This CDR3 is CASSRGGIGETQYF. The CDR3 DNA reads as TGTGCCAGCAGTCGAGGGGGGATAGGAGAGACCCAGTACTTC.

This clone was counted only a few times. This chain uses TRBV6-4 with TRBJ1-1, with D perhaps TRBD1 (6 bases). The CDR3 sequence is 13 residues long. The germline V gene encodes CDR1 MRHNA and CDR2 SNTAGT. Trimming stripped 8 bases from V and 6 bases from J, with 16 bases between. CDR3 region: CASRTESGSEAFF. The CDR3 coding sequence is TGTGCCAGCCGGACAGAAAGCGGTTCTGAAGCTTTCTTT.

The chain has TRBV30 and TRBJ1-6; D gene ambiguous. V was shortened by 2 bases and J by 7 bases, with 3 bases between the two germline ends. The germline V gene has CDR1 GTSNPN and CDR2 SVGIG (reference sequence). This CDR3 has 11 residues. In DNA form, the CDR3 reads TGTGCCTGGAGTCGGAATTCACCCCTCCACTTT. It is translated as CAWSRNSPLHF.

The V call is TRBV5-6, the J call TRBJ2-7; 10 positions agree with TRBD1. The CDR3 has 15 residues. Germline V gives CDR1 SGHDT, CDR2 YYEEEE. With 2 bases clipped from V and 2 bases from J, the junction kept 4 bases outside the gene matches. Written as DNA, the CDR3 is TGTGCCAGCAGCTTAGGGACAGGGGCGCCCTACGAGCAGTACTTC. Its translation: CASSLGTGAPYEQYF. Using reference TRBV5-6 and TRBJ2-7 for the parts outside the CDR3, the full variable domain is DAGVTQSPTHLIKTRGQQVTLRCSPKSGHDTVSWYQQALGQGPQFIFQYYEEEERQRGNFPDRFSGHQFPNYSSELNVNALLLGDSALYLCASSLGTGAPYEQYFGPGTRLTVT.

The J gene is TRBJ1-2, the V gene TRBV18, with 12 nucleotides matching TRBD1. CDR1 and CDR2 from the germline V gene are KGHSH and LQKENI. The CDR3 is 16 residues long. After removal of 3 bases from V and 1 base from J, the junction contained 3 bases not matched to a gene. As DNA, the CDR3 is TGTGCCAGCTCACCGGGACAGGGGGCCTTTAACTATGGCTACACCTTC. Its protein product is CASSPGQGAFNYGYTF.

The V and J genes are TRBV27 and TRBJ2-3, with D hard to call. The CDR3 loop spans 14 amino acids. Germline CDR1 is MNHEY and CDR2 is SMNVEV (reference sequence). The germline V and J ends were trimmed by 2 bases and 6 bases, with 12 bases remaining between them. The CDR3 spells CASSLGPRGDTQYF. CDR3 nucleotide sequence: TGTGCCAGCAGTTTAGGGCCCCGTGGGGATACGCAGTATTTT.

This chain joins TRBV2 and TRBJ2-5; D not certain. This CDR3 region has 14 residues. Germline CDR1 is SNHLY and CDR2 is FYNNEI. V was pared by 2 bases and J by 2 bases, with 9 bases between. In DNA, the CDR3 is TGTGCCAGCAGTGAAATTTCAGAGCAAGAGACCCAGTACTTC. Its translation: CASSEISEQETQYF.

This clone was counted between two and nine times. The chain couples TRBV7-9 to TRBJ1-2; D is undetermined. V lost 2 bases to trimming and J lost 3 bases, with 10 bases between them. The CDR3 loop spans 14 amino acids. CDR1 is SEHNR, CDR2 FQNEAQ, per germline (reference sequence). The CDR3 loop is CASSLKSTDYGYTF. CDR3 DNA sequence: TGTGCCAGCAGCTTAAAGTCAACGGACTATGGCTACACCTTC.

This clone was detected many times. The chain links TRBV25-1 to TRBJ2-7; 10 bases map to TRBD1. The CDR3 has 14 amino acids. With V trimmed by 3 bases and J by 4 bases, 3 bases remained unmatched. The germline gives CDR1 MGHDK, CDR2 SYGVNS. CDR3 DNA: TGTGCCAGCAGTGACCGGGACAGGGGTTACGAGCAGTACTTC. Translation: CASSDRDRGYEQYF.

This clone was counted only a few times. The chain carries TRBV7-3 and TRBJ2-2; D may match TRBD1 or TRBD2 (5 bases each). The CDR3 consists of 14 residues. The V end lost 8 bases, the J end lost 7 bases, and 17 bases lay between the germline ends. Germline assignment: CDR1 SGHTA and CDR2 FQGTGA. Here the CDR3 reads CASARRERGGELFF. In DNA form, the CDR3 reads TGTGCCAGCGCCCGCAGGGAGCGAGGCGGGGAGCTGTTTTTT.

V usage is TRBV6-1 and J usage is TRBJ2-7; the match to TRBD1 covers 9 bases. CDR1 and CDR2 (germline): MNHNS, SASEGT. Trimming took 3 bases from V and 0 from J; bases not matched to a gene: 3. This CDR3 comprises 15 residues. This CDR3 is CASSEDRGHSYEQYF. For the CDR3, the DNA is TGTGCCAGCAGTGAGGACAGGGGACACTCCTACGAGCAGTACTTC.